The clone carrying this T cell receptor beta chain was recorded only once. Assay used: immunoSEQ multiplex PCR; TCRdb lists only in-frame clones, some missing. Of about 80,000 clones detected, about 83% appear once; the ten largest clones hold 8.5% to 10%. Looked up from germline, CDR1 is SGHRS and CDR2 is YFSETQ. Between the trimmed V and J ends, which lost 2 bases and 6 bases, there was a span of 14 bases. The CDR3 is 14 residues long. The sample is drawn from a study of blood T cell repertoires in COVID-19. Input material: peripheral blood. This chain uses TRBV5-1 with TRBJ2-5; D not certain. The sequence was obtained from a human donor in a cohort sampled during active COVID-19. CDR3 loop: CASSFDQVVQTQYF. Here the CDR3 DNA reads TGCGCCAGCAGCTTCGACCAGGTGGTACAGACCCAGTACTTC.